The 10 T cell receptor beta chains below come from one sample, sequenced in a study of CD8 T cells in ankylosing spondylitis. TCRdb re-derived calls from the 5' RACE reads in MiXCR, one entry per CDR3 protein. Among 150,000 to 200,000 distinct CDR3 sequences, about 18% were seen once, and the ten largest hold over 7%. Material: blood, either unsorted or a sorted T cell fraction (not recorded which). The receptors come from a male donor with ankylosing spondylitis or in good health (not recorded which).

This clonotype was counted a few times. The V call is TRBV20-1, the J call TRBJ2-1, with 9 bases fitting TRBD2. Germline loops: CDR1 DFQATT, CDR2 SNEGSKA (reference sequence). V gave up 3 bases and J gave up 8 bases; unmatched junction bases: 8. The CDR3 sequence is 14 residues long. The CDR3 nucleotides read TGCAGTGCTAGTGGTCTAGCGGGATTCGATGAGCAGTTCTTC. Encoded protein: CSASGLAGFDEQFF.

This clonotype came up a few times. This chain joins TRBV7-9 and TRBJ1-1; 8 bases line up with TRBD1. V was clipped by 5 bases and J by 0 bases; unmatched bases: 11. Germline CDR1 reads SEHNR; CDR2 reads FQNEAQ (reference sequence). CDR3 length: 17 amino acids. DNA of the CDR3: TGTGCCAGCAGCCTAGGTGGGACAGGCAAGATGAACACTGAAGCTTTCTTT. Translated: CASSLGGTGKMNTEAFF.

This clonotype was picked up many times. This chain uses TRBV5-1 with TRBJ1-1; no firm D call. Trimming removed 4 bases from V and 5 bases from J, with 15 bases in between. The CDR3 runs 14 residues. Germline CDR1 and CDR2: SGHRS and YFSETQ. The CDR3 nucleotides read TGCGCCAGCAGCGCGTTGACGTGGGAAACTGAAGCTTTCTTT. This codes for CASSALTWETEAFF. Together with reference TRBV5-1 and TRBJ1-1, the CDR3 gives the full variable domain: KAGVTQTPRYLIKTRGQQVTLSCSPISGHRSVSWYQQTPGQGLQFLFEYFSETQRNKGNFPGRFSGRQFSNSRSEMNVSTLELGDSALYLCASSALTWETEAFFGQGTRLTVV.

In this sample, this clonotype turned up many times. The chain combines TRBV24-1 with TRBJ2-3; D gene uncertain. V was pared by 5 bases and J by 9 bases, with 14 bases between. The CDR3 sequence is 13 residues long. Germline V CDR1 and CDR2: KGHDR, SFDVKD. CDR3 sequence: CATSVPALSTQYF. CDR3 in DNA: TGTGCCACCAGTGTCCCGGCTCTAAGCACGCAGTATTTT.

The chain carries TRBV29-1 and TRBJ2-1, with 7 positions matching TRBD2. Germline V gene data show CDR1 as SQVTM and CDR2 as ANQGSEA. The CDR3 has 12 amino acids. V was pared by 7 bases and J by 3 bases, with 3 bases of the junction left unmatched. The CDR3 bases are TGCAGCGGGGAGCGGGGCTACAATGAGCAGTTCTTC. Translating gives CSGERGYNEQFF.

The chain carries TRBV5-1 and TRBJ2-5, with D maybe TRBD2 (6 bases). V was trimmed by 0 bases and J by 1 base, leaving 10 bases between them. The CDR3 spans 15 residues. CDR1 SGHRS and CDR2 YFSETQ come from the germline V gene. CDR3 nucleotides: TGCGCCAGCAGCTTGGGCGCGGGGTTCCAAGAGACCCAGTACTTC. This translates into CASSLGAGFQETQYF. The variable domain in full, with the rest retrieved from reference TRBV5-1 and TRBJ2-5, is KAGVTQTPRYLIKTRGQQVTLSCSPISGHRSVSWYQQTPGQGLQFLFEYFSETQRNKGNFPGRFSGRQFSNSRSEMNVSTLELGDSALYLCASSLGAGFQETQYFGPGTRLLVL.

Details on this clonotype: The limits of the CDR3 on the DNA are not certain, so only TCRdb's listed CDR3 is given. CDR3 protein: CASSPLTSGTRGGSCFF. The chain combines TRBV12-3 or TRBV12-4 with TRBJ2-2; the table's D call of TRBD2 was not tested on the DNA. The CDR3 is 17 residues long, ends included.

This clonotype was found many times. This chain connects TRBV5-1 to TRBJ1-2; no clear D gene. This CDR3 is 14 amino acids long. The ends were cut back, 4 bases at V and 4 bases at J, with 14 bases in the middle. The V gene's germline CDR1 is SGHRS and CDR2 YFSETQ. The CDR3 loop reads CASSLWEGPYGYTF. DNA of the CDR3: TGCGCCAGCAGCCTATGGGAGGGCCCCTATGGCTACACCTTC.

This clonotype has a count of ten or more. The genes are TRBV20-1 and TRBJ1-4; 9 bases align to TRBD1. This CDR3 contains 12 residues. The germline V gene encodes CDR1 DFQATT and CDR2 SNEGSKA (reference sequence). V lost 0 bases, J lost 10 bases, and 0 bases stayed unmatched. The CDR3 loop is CSAREGQGKLFF. CDR3 nucleotides: TGCAGTGCTAGAGAGGGACAGGGAAAACTGTTTTTT.

This clonotype was found a few times. The CDR3 DNA sequence: TGTGCCAGTAGTCCGGGGGTTCCCGGGACTAGCGGGAGCTACAATGAGCAGTTCTTC. As protein: CASSPGVPGTSGSYNEQFF. The gene calls are TRBV19 and TRBJ2-1, with TRBD2 matching over 14 bases. With V trimmed by 5 bases and J by 3 bases, 12 bases remained unmatched. Germline V gene sequence: CDR1 LNHDA, CDR2 SQIVND (reference sequence). The CDR3 runs 19 residues.